What follows are 16 T cell receptor beta chains derived from one specimen sequenced in a study of CD8+CD57+ T cells in acquired aplastic anemia. According to the study, genomic DNA was the template for TCR beta VDJ and CDR3 profiling. TCRdb redid the calling of the reads with MiXCR, one entry per CDR3 protein. The table shows approximately 260,000 distinct CDR3 sequences, with 82% occurring only once. An expansion of CD8+CD57+ cells by flow cytometry had been shown in patients chosen for sequencing. The sample was sorted CD4+, CD8+, or CD8+CD57+ T cells (not recorded which) from PBMCs. The receptors shown here come from a human donor with aplastic anemia.

This clonotype was counted a few times. V usage is TRBV2 and J usage is TRBJ1-2, with TRBD1 identical over 11 bases. The CDR3 runs 14 residues. Germline V lookup: CDR1 SNHLY, CDR2 FYNNEI. Germline trimming cut 6 bases from V and 4 bases from J; bases unmatched to any gene: 4. The CDR3 sequence is CASRSGTGGYGYTF. Here the CDR3 DNA reads TGTGCCAGCAGATCCGGGACAGGGGGCTATGGCTACACCTTC.

Remarks on this clonotype: One end of the junction is discordant with germline, which a read error may explain. This chain connects TRBV13 to TRBJ1-2; D possibly corresponds to TRBD1 (6 bases). The germline gives CDR1 PRHDT, CDR2 FYEKMQ (reference sequence). This CDR3 region has 20 residues. CDR3 nucleotides: TGTGCCAGCAGCTTAATCCGGACTAGCGGGACGGGGGGCTTGGACTATAGCTACACCTTC. Translated, it gives CASSLIRTSGTGGLDYSYTF.

V and J are TRBV7-2 and TRBJ1-1; D is unresolved. The CDR3 length is 17 residues. Germline V gene data show CDR1 as SGHTA and CDR2 as FQGNSA. Trimming removed 5 bases from V and 6 bases from J, with 25 bases in between. The CDR3 coding sequence is TGTGCCAGCAGCCATAGAGGCGCGGAGCAGCAGTACGCTGAAGCTTTCTTT. Translation: CASSHRGAEQQYAEAFF.

The chain carries TRBV7-8 and TRBJ2-1, with 12 bases that match TRBD2. The J segment lost 8 bases and the V segment lost 4 bases, leaving 12 bases of the junction unmatched. The CDR3 sequence is 17 residues long. Germline CDR1 and CDR2: SGHVS and FQNEAQ. This chain's CDR3 is CASSYGELAGGGDEQFF. DNA for the CDR3: TGTGCCAGCAGCTATGGCGAACTAGCGGGGGGTGGCGATGAGCAGTTCTTC.

The gene calls are TRBV6-9 and TRBJ1-6; 9 bases are shared with TRBD1. After removal of 7 bases from V and 10 bases from J, the junction contained 11 bases not matched to a gene. This CDR3 is 15 amino acids long. The germline gives CDR1 MNHGY, CDR2 SVAAGI. CDR3 sequence: CASNLEQGAPSPLHF. CDR3 in DNA: TGTGCCAGCAACTTAGAACAGGGGGCGCCATCACCCCTCCACTTT.

The V and J genes are TRBV7-3 and TRBJ2-7, with 8 bases matching TRBD2. The trim removed 2 bases at V and 7 bases at J, leaving 13 bases unmatched. CDR1 and CDR2 from the germline V gene are SGHTA and FQGTGA. CDR3 length: 16 residues. The CDR3 region is CASSLPKRGNYDEQYV. The CDR3 nucleotides are TGTGCCAGCAGCTTACCGAAGCGGGGGAACTACGATGAGCAGTACGTC.

In its sample, this clonotype was seen a few times. The chain carries TRBV25-1 and TRBJ2-7; D perhaps matches TRBD1 (5 bases). The CDR3 length is 13 residues. Germline V CDR1 and CDR2: MGHDK, SYGVNS. V lost 6 bases and J lost 0, with 9 bases in between. The CDR3 nucleotides read TGTGCCAGCAGATCAGGGTTCTCCTACGAGCAGTACTTC. Translated: CASRSGFSYEQYF.

This clonotype was observed a few times. This chain links TRBV15 with TRBJ1-1; possibly TRBD1 for D (5 bases). V lost 0 bases and J lost 1, with 6 bases in between. Germline V lookup: CDR1 LNHNV, CDR2 YYDKDF (reference sequence). CDR3 length equals 14 residues. CDR3 sequence: CATSRDDRNTEAFF. As DNA, the CDR3 is TGTGCCACCAGCAGAGATGACAGGAACACTGAAGCTTTCTTT.

On this clonotype itself: Relative to the germline gene, one junction end is altered; a read error may explain this. The chain combines TRBV11-1 with TRBJ2-6, with 8 bases aligning to TRBD1. This CDR3 region has 16 residues. CDR1 and CDR2 from the germline V gene are SGHAT and FQDESV (reference sequence). The CDR3 loop is CATSRDRQSGANVLTF. DNA of the CDR3: TGTGCCACCAGCAGGGACAGGCAGTCTGGGGCCAACGTCCTGACTTTC.

In this sample, this clonotype turned up once. No conserved phenylalanine or tryptophan ends this CDR3, so it is likely a read error. No DNA is shown, since the ends of the CDR3 on it are uncertain; the CDR3 is the one TCRdb lists. The chain links TRBV7-8 to TRBJ2-1; the D call TRBD2 from the table was never checked on the DNA. Including both end residues, the CDR3 is 16 amino acids long. Germline V gives CDR1 SGHVS, CDR2 FQNEAQ. This chain's CDR3 is CASSLAGGTGPQYLFL.

This clonotype was seen just once. The chain combines TRBV9 with TRBJ1-4, with TRBD1 matching 10 bases. The CDR3 totals 14 residues. V lost 4 bases to trimming and J lost 17 bases; unmatched junction nucleotides: 14. CDR1 is SGDLS, CDR2 YYNGEE, per germline. DNA of the CDR3: TGTGCCAGCAGCTTACGGGACAGGGGCTTGGACTATTTTTTT. Translating gives CASSLRDRGLDYFF.

The rearrangement joins TRBV20-1 to TRBJ2-5; D unresolved. The V end was cut by 5 bases, the J end by 0 bases, with 4 bases between. Looked up from germline, CDR1 is DFQATT and CDR2 is SNEGSKA (reference sequence). The CDR3 runs 11 residues. In DNA, the CDR3 is TGCAGTGCTGCTCACCAAGAGACCCAGTACTTC. Encoded protein: CSAAHQETQYF.

Note on this clonotype: At one boundary the junction diverges from the germline segment, which might be a read error. The chain employs TRBV19 and TRBJ2-1; D is undetermined. Germline CDR1 reads LNHDA; CDR2 reads SQIVND (reference sequence). This CDR3 has 15 amino acids. Here the CDR3 reads CASSLSVETYDEQFF. The CDR3 DNA sequence: TGTGCCAGTAGTCTGTCGGTAGAAACCTACGATGAGCAGTTCTTC.

V is TRBV29-1 and J is TRBJ1-1; D gene uncertain. This CDR3 region has 13 residues. V lost 5 bases, J lost 5 bases, and 15 bases lay in between. The germline V gene has CDR1 SQVTM and CDR2 ANQGSEA. The CDR3 sequence: CSVTSWGGTEAFF. The CDR3 DNA sequence: TGCAGCGTTACTTCTTGGGGTGGGACTGAAGCTTTCTTT.

This rearrangement joins TRBV7-9 to TRBJ2-1; a weak D match, TRBD2 (6 bases). Germline CDR1 SEHNR, CDR2 FQNEAQ (reference sequence). Trimming shortened V by 5 bases and J by 13 bases, and 27 bases separated the two germline ends. CDR3 length equals 16 residues. This CDR3 is CASSLGGSNGHDVQFF. The CDR3 DNA sequence: TGTGCCAGCAGCCTGGGGGGTAGCAACGGGCACGACGTCCAGTTCTTC.

About this clonotype: Germline and junction disagree at one end, which may indicate a read error. The chain uses TRBV7-3 and TRBJ1-1, with D perhaps TRBD1 (5 bases). Germline values: CDR1 SGHTA, CDR2 FQGTGA. The CDR3 covers 13 residues. The CDR3 reads CASSSSGGSTALF. The CDR3 DNA sequence: TGTGCCAGCAGCTCCTCGGGGGGGAGCACAGCTTTGTTT.